The sample holds a few counts of the clone carrying this T cell receptor (beta chain). Its matching antigen is unknown. A read error may produce the germline difference seen at one junction end. The CDR3 consists of 18 residues. Germline-derived CDR1 and CDR2 are SSHAT and FNYEAQ (reference sequence). This specimen belongs to a study of beta chain features in type 1 diabetes. Study outcomes and limitations: Among patients with Type 1 diabetes, TCRB CDR3s were moderately but significantly shorter in every one of the four CD4+ subsets.

The study reverse transcribed the entire isolated RNA, so it sequenced expressed TCRB transcripts. The data were produced by immunoSEQ multiplex PCR, yet TCRdb's version contains in-frame clones alone and is incomplete. The data contain some 350,000 clones, about 10% of them singletons. This receptor was obtained from a man younger than 40 with type 1 diabetes. The chain links TRBV7-7 to TRBJ1-2; possible D gene TRBD1, 6 bases. Specimen: central memory CD4+ T cells from blood. The CDR3 loop reads CASSLARGIGEGDYGYTF. CDR3 bases: TGTGCTAGCAGCTTAGCGAGGGGTATCGGGGAGGGGGACTATGGCTACACCTTC.